This T cell receptor beta chain was captured by sequencing in a study of blood T cell repertoires in COVID-19. Looking at the study overall: Acute and convalescent COVID-19 specimens originated in the United States, Italy and Spain.

The CDR3 totals 18 residues. Germline CDR1 reads LGHDT; CDR2 reads YNNKEL (reference sequence). V was clipped by 9 bases and J by 0 bases; unmatched bases: 12. Under the authors' procedure: Cell counts per sample came from amplifying reference gene primers. The assay was immunoSEQ multiplex PCR, and TCRdb's table has in-frame clones only and misses some. V, J and clone size derive from that table, while D and trimming were established from the DNA sequence. The sample has about 82,000 clones, about 80% seen once. V gene TRBV3-1 (or the pseudogene TRBV3-2) combines with J gene TRBJ2-6; TRBD1 aligns across 9 bases. Sequencing was performed on peripheral blood. The receptor comes from a woman between 40 and 55 years old with active or convalescent COVID-19. The CDR3: CASTLTGTGSSGANVLTF. DNA for the CDR3: TGTGCCAGTACCCTTACCGGGACAGGGTCCTCTGGGGCCAACGTCCTGACTTTC.